This T cell receptor beta chain was obtained from a study of T cells in Graves' hyperthyroidism and ophthalmopathy. TCR beta CDR3 sequences were amplified from RNA transcripts. Using the HTBI primer set, a first-round RT-PCR was run on the TCR CDR3. TCRdb reanalysed the multiplex PCR reads using MiXCR and keeps one entry per CDR3 protein. The sample yields hundreds of thousands of distinct CDR3 sequences, 35% to 45% seen once. The sequenced sample was blood. This receptor was obtained from a man aged 18 to 30 with Graves' hyperthyroidism.

The chain's CDR3 is CASSVVPTNTGELFF. CDR3 coding DNA: TGTGCCAGCAGCGTAGTACCTACGAACACCGGGGAGCTGTTTTTT. This chain uses TRBV9 with TRBJ2-2, with no clear D. This CDR3 is built from 15 residues. Germline V CDR1 and CDR2: SGDLS, YYNGEE. The V gene lost 0 bases and the J gene lost 0 bases, with 6 bases spanning the gap.